These 27 T cell receptor beta chains were all obtained from the same sample, sequenced in a study of shared T cell receptors in the human thymus. The protocol was immunoSEQ multiplex PCR, while the TCRdb copy is restricted to in-frame clones and leaves out a portion. The sample shows hundreds of thousands of clones, around 87% of them seen only once. These records were also assigned to another study, of human thymus T cells.

The sample comprised thymocytes. The receptors derive from a boy younger than two with a congenital heart defect.

The chain employs TRBV15 and TRBJ1-1; TRBD1 matches at 8 bases. Germline CDR1 and CDR2: LNHNV and YYDKDF (reference sequence). The CDR3 runs 12 residues. Trimming at V came to 5 bases and at J to 7 bases, leaving 3 bases not matched to a gene. In nucleotides, the CDR3 is TGTGCCACCAGCCAGACAGGGGATGAAGCTTTCTTT. This translates into CATSQTGDEAFF.

The chain couples TRBV4-2 to TRBJ2-6, with 8 bases fitting TRBD1. Germline V gene data show CDR1 as LGHNA and CDR2 as YNFKEQ. This CDR3 has 18 residues. The J segment lost 0 bases and the V segment lost 2 bases, leaving 6 bases of the junction unmatched. The CDR3 DNA reads as TGTGCCAGCAGCCAAACCGGGACAGGCCCCTCTGGGGCCAACGTCCTGACTTTC. It is translated as CASSQTGTGPSGANVLTF.

The chain uses TRBV10-1 and TRBJ2-1, with D unresolved. Germline V gene sequence: CDR1 WNHNN, CDR2 SYGVQD (reference sequence). The CDR3 runs 16 residues. Between the trimmed V and J ends, which lost 0 bases and 8 bases, there was a span of 17 bases. CDR3 DNA sequence: TGCGCCAGCAGTGAGTCGGCTAGATCTCCTATGGATGAGCAGTTCTTC. As protein: CASSESARSPMDEQFF.

CDR3 DNA sequence: TGTGCCAGCTTCGACCAACTAGCGGGAGGGCCAGTCGACGAGCAGTACTTC. Its protein is CASFDQLAGGPVDEQYF. This chain connects TRBV28 to TRBJ2-7, with TRBD2 matching 13 bases. This CDR3 is built from 17 residues. V was pared by 8 bases and J by 5 bases, with 15 bases of the junction left unmatched. CDR1 and CDR2 from the germline V gene are MDHEN and SYDVKM.

The J gene is TRBJ2-3, the V gene TRBV27; TRBD2 aligns across 10 bases. CDR1 and CDR2 from the germline V gene are MNHEY and SMNVEV (reference sequence). CDR3 size: 15 residues. V shed 7 bases, J shed 4 bases, and the junction held 8 bases outside the gene matches. DNA for the CDR3: TGTGCCAGCAAATCGCTAGCGGGGGTGCCAGATACGCAGTATTTT. It encodes CASKSLAGVPDTQYF.

This chain joins TRBV12-5 and TRBJ2-7, with 7 bases matching TRBD2. This CDR3 region has 17 residues. After removal of 5 bases from V and 2 bases from J, the junction contained 15 bases not matched to a gene. CDR1 and CDR2 from the germline V gene are LGHNT and FRNRAP. For the CDR3, the DNA is TGTGCTAGTGGTCTAGAGAAAACTAGCGACCTAACCTACGAGCAGTACTTC. Its translation: CASGLEKTSDLTYEQYF.

Comments on this clone: Other DNA sequences in the sample encode the same CDR3. This chain links TRBV4-3 with TRBJ2-5; 12 bases agree with TRBD2. CDR1 is LGHNA, CDR2 YSLEER, per germline. Unmatched junction bases numbered 0, after V lost 1 base and J lost 3 bases. This CDR3 region has 15 residues. The CDR3 bases are TGCGCCAGCAGCCAAGGACTAGCGGGAGAAGAGACCCAGTACTTC. It yields the protein CASSQGLAGEETQYF.

The chain is built from TRBV5-4 and TRBJ2-7, with TRBD1 identical over 8 bases. The V segment lost 6 bases and the J segment 5 bases; nucleotides outside the gene matches: 13. This CDR3 contains 15 residues. Per germline, CDR1 SGHNT and CDR2 YYREEE (reference sequence). CDR3 DNA: TGTGCCAGCACCAGGGAATCACAGGGGGGCGACGAGCAGTACTTC. Encoded protein: CASTRESQGGDEQYF.

The V call is TRBV6-1, the J call TRBJ1-1, with D unclear. The germline CDR1 and CDR2 sequences are MNHNS and SASEGT. This CDR3 has 11 residues. With 9 bases removed from V and 1 base from J, the gap between germline ends came to 6 bases. The CDR3 nucleotides are TGTGCCAGTCTACGGAACACTGAAGCTTTCTTT. This codes for CASLRNTEAFF.

The chain is built from TRBV6-1 and TRBJ1-2; 7 bases match TRBD1. V was clipped by 4 bases and J by 4 bases; unmatched bases: 18. This CDR3 is 18 amino acids long. In germline, CDR1 is MNHNS, CDR2 SASEGT. The CDR3, as DNA: TGTGCCAGCAGTGTTCCCCCCCAATCCGGGACAGCCGTCTATGGCTACACCTTC. This translates into CASSVPPQSGTAVYGYTF.

This clone occurred a few times. This chain's CDR3 is CASSPAGARTLGNTIYF. CDR3 sequence (DNA): TGTGCCAGCTCACCGGCAGGGGCCCGTACTCTGGGAAACACCATATATTTT. The chain uses TRBV18 and TRBJ1-3; perhaps TRBD1 as D (6 bases). CDR1 and CDR2 from the germline V gene are KGHSH and LQKENI. Trimming shortened V by 3 bases and J by 4 bases, and 19 bases separated the two germline ends. The CDR3 covers 17 residues. Together with reference TRBV18 and TRBJ1-3, the CDR3 gives the full variable domain: NAGVMQNPRHLVRRRGQEARLRCSPMKGHSHVYWYRQLPEEGLKFMVYLQKENIIDESGMPKERFSAEFPKEGPSILRIQQVVRGDSAAYFCASSPAGARTLGNTIYFGEGSWLTVV.

The table lists this clone with a count of one. The CDR3 reads CASSWGGELSSYNEQFF. CDR3 bases: TGTGCCAGCAGTTGGGGGGGTGAACTTAGCTCCTACAATGAGCAGTTCTTC. The chain joins TRBV27 to TRBJ2-1; 7 nucleotides align to TRBD2. With V trimmed by 4 bases and J by 0 bases, 9 bases remained unmatched. The CDR3 has 17 amino acids. Germline CDR1 MNHEY, CDR2 SMNVEV (reference sequence).

This clone was found once. This chain uses TRBV27 with TRBJ2-7, with TRBD2 matching over 12 bases. This CDR3 is 14 amino acids long. The trim removed 5 bases at V and 5 bases at J, leaving 4 bases unmatched. CDR1 is MNHEY, CDR2 SMNVEV, per germline (reference sequence). DNA for the CDR3: TGTGCCAGCAGTGCTAGCGGGAGGGTCCACGAGCAGTACTTC. Translating gives CASSASGRVHEQYF.

The J gene is TRBJ1-2, the V gene TRBV11-2; 8 nucleotides match TRBD1. Trimming at V came to 5 bases and at J to 4 bases, leaving 9 bases not matched to a gene. The CDR3 is made up of 15 amino acids. Germline CDR1 is SGHAT and CDR2 is FQNNGV. The CDR3 nucleotides are TGTGCCAGCAGCGCAAGGACAGGGTGGACCTATGGCTACACCTTC. It codes for CASSARTGWTYGYTF.

The chain recombines TRBV14 with TRBJ2-3; TRBD1 agrees at 8 bases. CDR1 is SGHDN and CDR2 is FVKESK in the germline V gene. J lost 0 bases, V lost 4 bases, and 12 bases had no gene match. This CDR3 contains 18 residues. In DNA form, the CDR3 reads TGTGCCAGCAGCCTCGGACAGGGTGGGCGGGTTAGCACAGATACGCAGTATTTT. Amino acids: CASSLGQGGRVSTDTQYF.

The V and J genes are TRBV9 and TRBJ1-2; 7 nucleotides align to TRBD1. The CDR3 length is 17 residues. The germline CDR1 and CDR2 sequences are SGDLS and YYNGEE. V was pared by 1 base and J by 0 bases, with 9 bases of the junction left unmatched. This chain's CDR3 is CASSVTEGAKSNYGYTF. The CDR3 bases are TGTGCCAGCAGCGTAACGGAGGGGGCCAAATCTAACTATGGCTACACCTTC.

The CDR3 bases are TGTGCCAGCAGCCCACGGGACGGTGGGACTCCTCGCACAGATACGCAGTATTTT. It codes for CASSPRDGGTPRTDTQYF. The rearrangement links TRBV7-9 to TRBJ2-3; possibly TRBD2 for D (6 bases). Trimming took off 5 bases at V and 1 base at J, with 22 bases between the two ends. The CDR3 sequence is 18 residues long. Germline CDR1 SEHNR, CDR2 FQNEAQ (reference sequence).

J is TRBJ2-5 and V is TRBV6-6; 11 bases are a match to TRBD2. The CDR3 extends over 15 amino acids. V lost 6 bases and J lost 2; bases outside the gene matches: 5. Germline assignment: CDR1 MNHNY and CDR2 SVGAGI (reference sequence). CDR3: CASSSLAGGQETQYF. The CDR3 bases are TGTGCCAGCAGCTCCTTAGCGGGGGGGCAAGAGACCCAGTACTTC.

This chain joins TRBV9 and TRBJ1-2, with D perhaps TRBD1 (6 bases). V lost 4 bases and J lost 4, with 20 bases in between. Per the germline V gene, CDR1 is SGDLS and CDR2 is YYNGEE. This CDR3 is 16 amino acids long. CDR3 nucleotide sequence: TGTGCCAGCAGCTCCCCCTGGGGGGGCTATGCCTATGGCTACACCTTC. It yields the protein CASSSPWGGYAYGYTF.

CDR3 loop: CASSQGRAGGSGANVLTF. As DNA, the CDR3 is TGTGCCAGCAGCCAAGGTCGTGCAGGTGGGTCTGGGGCCAACGTCCTGACTTTC. V usage is TRBV14 and J usage is TRBJ2-6; D remains unclear. CDR1 and CDR2 (germline): SGHDN, FVKESK. V was shortened by 1 base and J by 1 base, with 14 bases between the two germline ends. This CDR3 is built from 18 residues.

The chain has TRBV5-1 and TRBJ2-7; D not certain. Germline V lookup: CDR1 SGHRS, CDR2 YFSETQ. This CDR3 comprises 13 residues. The V end was cut by 0 bases, the J end by 3 bases, with 7 bases between. The CDR3 DNA reads TGCGCCAGCAGCTTGGGGGCAGACTACGAGCAGTACTTC. Its translation is CASSLGADYEQYF.

The chain has TRBV4-3 and TRBJ2-1, with 10 bases identical to TRBD2. CDR3 size: 19 residues. Per germline, CDR1 LGHNA and CDR2 YSLEER. Unmatched junction bases numbered 12, after V lost 4 bases and J lost 0 bases. CDR3 region: CASSPPTSGPMSSYNEQFF. In nucleotides, the CDR3 is TGCGCCAGCAGCCCTCCGACTAGCGGGCCAATGAGCTCCTACAATGAGCAGTTCTTC.

The rearrangement joins TRBV7-8 to TRBJ1-5, with 9 bases aligning to TRBD1. The length of the CDR3 is 14 residues. Germline V gene lookup returns CDR1 SGHVS and CDR2 FQNEAQ. V gave up 1 base and J gave up 5 bases; unmatched junction bases: 0. The DNA of the CDR3 is TGTGCCAGCAGCTTAGACAGGGGGCATCAGCCCCAGCATTTT. The encoded protein is CASSLDRGHQPQHF.

The count of this clone is one. The chain employs TRBV30 and TRBJ2-3; D not certain. This CDR3 region has 13 residues. Trimming took 3 bases from V and 2 from J, leaving 9 bases between them. CDR1 and CDR2 (germline): GTSNPN, SVGIG (reference sequence). CDR3 sequence: CAWSWLYTDTQYF. In DNA form, the CDR3 reads TGTGCCTGGAGCTGGCTTTACACAGATACGCAGTATTTT.

The chain uses TRBV14 and TRBJ2-1, with 14 bases aligning to TRBD2. V lost 2 bases to trimming and J lost 4 bases; unmatched junction nucleotides: 10. Germline CDR1 and CDR2: SGHDN and FVKESK. There are 19 residues in the CDR3. This CDR3 reads CASSQPPRLAGGRYNEQFF. Written as DNA, the CDR3 is TGTGCCAGCAGCCAACCTCCACGACTAGCGGGAGGGAGGTACAATGAGCAGTTCTTC. Using reference TRBV14 and TRBJ2-1 for the parts outside the CDR3, the full variable domain is EAGVTQFPSHSVIEKGQTVTLRCDPISGHDNLYWYRRVMGKEIKFLLHFVKESKQDESGMPNNRFLAERTGGTYSTLKVQPAELEDSGVYFCASSQPPRLAGGRYNEQFFGPGTRLTVL.

The gene calls are TRBV27 and TRBJ1-3; D perhaps matches TRBD1 (6 bases). Germline CDR1 reads MNHEY; CDR2 reads SMNVEV (reference sequence). V lost 5 bases and J 0 bases, leaving 20 bases between the germline ends. The CDR3 extends over 18 amino acids. The DNA of the CDR3 is TGTGCCAGCAGTATTACAGGGAATAGGGCAGACTCTGGAAACACCATATATTTT. It codes for CASSITGNRADSGNTIYF.

V gene TRBV5-1 combines with J gene TRBJ1-1; no clear D. Germline values: CDR1 SGHRS, CDR2 YFSETQ. The germline V and J ends were trimmed by 1 base and 1 base, with 8 bases remaining between them. The CDR3 runs 14 residues. In DNA, the CDR3 is TGCGCCAGCAGCTTGTCGGAGAGGAACACTGAAGCTTTCTTT. Translated: CASSLSERNTEAFF.